These T cell receptor beta chains were read from a single sample in a study of vaccination and CD4 T cells after COVID-19. Their antigens are not known. In TCRdb, the PCR reads were re-called with MiXCR into one record per CDR3 protein. This table has about 5,000 distinct CDR3 sequences, approximately 57% appearing once. Sample: CD4+ T cells from blood, cultured in vitro. The receptors originated from a human donor in good health. Each CDR3 is given with its conserved first and last residue. The D gene is left open where the match is weak. The size field is filled for only some rows; it gives once, few, many or a size class.

d_gene	v_gene	j_gene	abundance	CDR3nt	CDR3aa
-	TRBV6-1	TRBJ2-2	-	TGTGCCAGCATGCGGCGAGGGTTCGGCGGGGAGCTGTTTTTT	CASMRRGFGGELFF
-	TRBV6-5	TRBJ2-1	-	TGTGCCAGCAGTTCTAGACAATCTCGACACAATGAGCAGTTCTTC	CASSSRQSRHNEQFF
TRBD2	TRBV28	TRBJ2-7	-	TGTGCCAGCAGGGAAAGCGGGGTTGAGCAGTACTTC	CASRESGVEQYF
-	TRBV20-1	TRBJ2-1	-	TGCAGTGCCGGAAACTTAGTAATCGGCGATGAGCAGTTCTTC	CSAGNLVIGDEQFF
-	TRBV7-2	TRBJ1-1	-	TGTGCCAGCAGCTTAGATGCCGCGGGCACTGAAGCTTTCTTT	CASSLDAAGTEAFF
TRBD1	TRBV7-2	TRBJ1-6	-	TGTGCCAGCAGCTGGGGGGGTGGGACAGGGGATTCACCCCTCCACTTT	CASSWGGGTGDSPLHF
-	TRBV2	TRBJ2-5	-	TGTGCCAGCTCCTCTGGGGAGACCCAGTACTTC	CASSSGETQYF
TRBD2	TRBV7-2	TRBJ2-5	-	TGTGCCACCAAGGGGGGGACTAGCGGGGGACAAGAGACCCAGTACTTC	CATKGGTSGGQETQYF
-	TRBV15	TRBJ2-6	-	TGTGCCACCAGCAGAGTAGGTGGGGCCAACGTCCTGACTTTC	CATSRVGGANVLTF
-	TRBV28	TRBJ1-5	-	TGTGCCAGCATCCTCCGGGACCGCAATCAGCCCCAGCATTTT	CASILRDRNQPQHF
-	TRBV19	TRBJ1-1	-	TGTGCCAGTAGTATAGAGGGACGGAGGAACACTGAAGCTTTCTTT	CASSIEGRRNTEAFF
-	TRBV28	TRBJ2-4	-	TGTGCCAGCAGTTTATTCGTCTACCGTAAAGGCAAAAACATTCAGTACTTC	CASSLFVYRKGKNIQYF
-	TRBV5-4	TRBJ2-7	once	TGTGCCAGCAGCCCGAGGGAACGGGGGCGGGAGCAGTACTTC	CASSPRERGREQYF
TRBD2	TRBV20-1	TRBJ2-2	-	TGCAGTGCTGCGGGACTAGCGGCCTCGGGGGAGCTGTTTTTT	CSAAGLAASGELFF
-	TRBV21-1	TRBJ1-1	few	TGTGCCAGCAGCAAATCCCCTTTGTTAGCTTTCTTT	CASSKSPLLAFF
TRBD1	TRBV7-2	TRBJ1-6	few	TGTGCCAGCAGCCACGGGACAGCAGATTCACCCCTCCACTTT	CASSHGTADSPLHF
TRBD1	TRBV19	TRBJ1-2	-	TGTGCCAGTAGTCCGCGGACAGGGCGGGGTGGCTACACCTTC	CASSPRTGRGGYTF
TRBD2	TRBV24-1	TRBJ2-1	-	TGTGCCACCAGTGACCAAGCGGGAGGGAGCAATGAGCAGTTCTTC	CATSDQAGGSNEQFF
-	TRBV19	TRBJ2-2	-	TGTGCCAGTAGTATAGATCTCACCATCACCGGGGAGCTGTTTTTT	CASSIDLTITGELFF
-	TRBV5-4	TRBJ2-5	-	TGTGCCAGCAGCCAAGGGACAACCCAAGAGACCCAGTACTTC	CASSQGTTQETQYF
TRBD2	TRBV6-1	TRBJ2-6	-	TGTGCCAGCAGCGGGCTAGCGGGGGGGCCGTCTGGGGCCAACGTCCTGACTTTC	CASSGLAGGPSGANVLTF
-	TRBV2	TRBJ1-2	-	TGTGCCAGCTCAGATCCCCCGAGGGGCTACACCTTC	CASSDPPRGYTF
TRBD1	TRBV2	TRBJ2-5	-	TGTGCCAGCAGACCTAGGACAGGGACGCGGGAGACCCAGTACTTC	CASRPRTGTRETQYF
-	TRBV2	TRBJ1-1	-	TGTGCCAGCAGTGGGGTGGGGGACACTGAAGCTTTCTTT	CASSGVGDTEAFF
-	TRBV19	TRBJ1-5	few	TGTGCCAGTAGATCGGGGGACGGTCGGCGTCAGCCCCAGCATTTT	CASRSGDGRRQPQHF
-	TRBV20-1	TRBJ1-5	-	TGCAGTGCTAGAGGAGTTGCGGGGAAGCATCAGCCCCAGCATTTT	CSARGVAGKHQPQHF
-	TRBV21-1	TRBJ1-2	-	TGTGCCTGGGGCGCGAGGGGCTACACCTTC	CAWGARGYTF
-	TRBV19	TRBJ2-7	once	TGTGCCAGTAGGGGCTTGGGGGGCGAAAAGGGCTACGAGCAGTACTTC	CASRGLGGEKGYEQYF
-	TRBV5-1	TRBJ1-1	-	TGCGCCAGCAGCGGGACCATGAACACTGAAGCTTTCTTT	CASSGTMNTEAFF
-	TRBV11-3	TRBJ1-2	-	TGTGCCAGCAGCTTAGATCCCTCCACAAGCCCGACCTTC	CASSLDPSTSPTF
-	TRBV7-9	TRBJ2-6	-	TGTGCCAGCAGCTTTTATCGAGCCGCGGGACAGTTGCCCTCTGGGGCCAACGTCCTGACTTTC	CASSFYRAAGQLPSGANVLTF
-	TRBV7-9	TRBJ1-1	few	TGTGCCACTTTACCCAAACGGAGGGTGGGGAACACTGAAGCTTTCTTT	CATLPKRRVGNTEAFF
-	TRBV4-3	TRBJ2-3	-	TGCGCCAGCAGCCAAGGGGATGTAGGTACGCAGTATTTT	CASSQGDVGTQYF
TRBD1	TRBV29-1	TRBJ1-6	-	TGCAGCCCACCGACAGGGCTCACTTGTTTAATTTCACCCCTCCACTTT	CSPPTGLTCLISPLHF
TRBD1	TRBV2	TRBJ1-2	few	TGTGCCAGCAGTGAAGAGCTTGGGACAGGAGGCTACACCTTC	CASSEELGTGGYTF
-	TRBV5-5	TRBJ1-2	-	TGTGCCAGCAGCCGGAGTAGCTATGGCTACACCTTC	CASSRSSYGYTF
-	TRBV21-1	TRBJ1-1	-	TGTGCCAGCAGCAAAGGAGAAAACCTCTCCACTGAAGCTTTCTTT	CASSKGENLSTEAFF
-	TRBV14	TRBJ2-7	once	TGTGCCAGCAGCCAAGAGCTAGTGCGCGAGCAGTACTTC	CASSQELVREQYF
-	TRBV11-2	TRBJ2-5	-	TGTGCCAGCAGCTTACCTCCCACAGGGACCAAGACCCAGTACTTC	CASSLPPTGTKTQYF
-	TRBV5-4	TRBJ1-6	-	TGTGCCAGCAGCTTGGACAGGGTCTCCTATAATTCACCCCTCCACTTT	CASSLDRVSYNSPLHF
TRBD2	TRBV7-2	TRBJ2-1	-	TGTGCCAGCAGCACCCGGACTAGCGGGAGGGTATACAATGAGCAGTTCTTC	CASSTRTSGRVYNEQFF
-	TRBV21-1	TRBJ2-3	-	TGTGCCAGCAGCAAAGCGCTTTCTAGTACAGATACGCAGTATTTT	CASSKALSSTDTQYF
-	TRBV20-1	TRBJ1-3	few	TGCAGTGCTACAGGGTCAGGAAACACCATATATTTT	CSATGSGNTIYF
-	TRBV30	TRBJ2-7	-	TGTGCCTGGAGTGTTATGGTCAGCGAGCAGTACTTC	CAWSVMVSEQYF
TRBD1	TRBV19	TRBJ2-7	-	TGTGCCAGTGCTGGGACAGTCACCACCTACGAGCAGTACTTC	CASAGTVTTYEQYF
TRBD1	TRBV20-1	TRBJ1-2	few	TGCAGTGCTAGAGTGGGGACAGCCAGAAAACTTTTGGGTTCGGGTGGCTACACCTTC	CSARVGTARKLLGSGGYTF
-	TRBV6-2/TRBV6-3	TRBJ1-2	-	TGTGCCAGCAGAACGGTAGCCTATGGCTACACCTTC	CASRTVAYGYTF
-	TRBV27	TRBJ2-3	hyperexpanded	TGTGCCAGCAGTTGGACGGACTCAACGCAGTATTTT	CASSWTDSTQYF
-	TRBV20-1	TRBJ2-5	-	TGCAGTGCCTTAGGGCAGGCGATGGTCGAGACCCAGTACTTC	CSALGQAMVETQYF
TRBD1	TRBV4-3	TRBJ2-7	-	TGCGCCAGCAGCCAAGCCGGGACAGGGCACGAGCAGTACTTC	CASSQAGTGHEQYF
TRBD1	TRBV11-2	TRBJ2-5	few	TGTGCCAGCAGCTTGGTAGGGACAGGGGAGACCCAGTACTTC	CASSLVGTGETQYF
TRBD1	TRBV6-2/TRBV6-3	TRBJ1-1	-	TGTGCCAGCAGTTACAGTTCAGGGGGCCTCGACACTGAAGCTTTCTTT	CASSYSSGGLDTEAFF
-	TRBV12-3/TRBV12-4	TRBJ1-5	-	TGTGCCAGCAGTATGAACAGGGAAGGTCAGCCCCAGCATTTT	CASSMNREGQPQHF
-	TRBV20-1	TRBJ2-5	-	TGCAGTGCAGTGGTGGGAGGGACCCAGTACTTC	CSAVVGGTQYF